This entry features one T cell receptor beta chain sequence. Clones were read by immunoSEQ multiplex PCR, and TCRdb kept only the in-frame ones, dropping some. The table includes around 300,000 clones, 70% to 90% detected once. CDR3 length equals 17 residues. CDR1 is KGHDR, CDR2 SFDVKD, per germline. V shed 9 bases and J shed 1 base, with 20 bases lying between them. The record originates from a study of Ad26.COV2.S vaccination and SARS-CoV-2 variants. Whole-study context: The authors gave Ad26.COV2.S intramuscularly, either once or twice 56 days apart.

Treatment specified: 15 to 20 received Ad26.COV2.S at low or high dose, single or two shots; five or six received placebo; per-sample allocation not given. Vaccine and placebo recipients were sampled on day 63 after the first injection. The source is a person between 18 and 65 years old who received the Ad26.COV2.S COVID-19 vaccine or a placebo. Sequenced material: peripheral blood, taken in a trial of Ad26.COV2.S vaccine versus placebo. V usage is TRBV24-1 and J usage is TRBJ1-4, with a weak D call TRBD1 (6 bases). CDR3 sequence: CATSKRTEALTNEKLFF. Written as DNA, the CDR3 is TGTGCCACCTCTAAAAGGACAGAAGCCTTAACTAATGAAAAACTGTTTTTT.